This TCR beta chain was obtained from a study of immune evolution from preneoplasia to lung adenocarcinoma. General study results and limits: Clonality was highest in normal lung, lower in later-stage lesions apparently.

The V segment lost 8 bases and the J segment 0 bases; nucleotides outside the gene matches: 5. This CDR3 has 14 residues. The germline gives CDR1 LNHDA, CDR2 SQIVND (reference sequence). Patient tissue came from resections in Japan or China, 2014–2017. Of note for this clone: The antigen is unknown.

The data were produced by immunoSEQ multiplex PCR, yet TCRdb's version contains in-frame clones alone and is incomplete. The data contain approximately 3,700 clones, approximately 76% of them seen just once; the ten biggest clones take up about 10%. Sequenced material: FFPE minimally invasive lung adenocarcinoma tissue. This sequence originates from a person aged 65 to 85 with lung adenocarcinoma. The J gene is TRBJ2-7, the V gene TRBV19; 9 bases map to TRBD1. The CDR3 region has the DNA TGTGCCAGTCGATGGACAGGGGCCTCCTACGAGCAGTACTTC. Translated, it gives CASRWTGASYEQYF. The complete variable domain, with remaining parts taken from reference TRBV19 and TRBJ2-7, reads DGGITQSPKYLFRKEGQNVTLSCEQNLNHDAMYWYRQDPGQGLRLIYYSQIVNDFQKGDIAEGYSVSREKKESFPLTVTSAQKNPTAFYLCASRWTGASYEQYFGPGTRLTVT.